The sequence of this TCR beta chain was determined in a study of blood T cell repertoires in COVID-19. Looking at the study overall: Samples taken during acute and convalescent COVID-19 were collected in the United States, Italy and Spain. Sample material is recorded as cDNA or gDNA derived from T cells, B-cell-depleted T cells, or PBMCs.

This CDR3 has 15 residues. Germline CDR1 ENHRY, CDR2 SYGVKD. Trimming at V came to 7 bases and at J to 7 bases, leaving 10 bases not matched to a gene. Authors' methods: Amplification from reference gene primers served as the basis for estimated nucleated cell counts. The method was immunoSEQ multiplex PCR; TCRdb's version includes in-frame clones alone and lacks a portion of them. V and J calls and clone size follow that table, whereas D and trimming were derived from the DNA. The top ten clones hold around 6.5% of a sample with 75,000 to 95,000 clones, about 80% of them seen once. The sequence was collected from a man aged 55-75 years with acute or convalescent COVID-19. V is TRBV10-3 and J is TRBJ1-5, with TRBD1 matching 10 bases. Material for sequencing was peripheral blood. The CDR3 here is CAITDRDRGNQPQHF. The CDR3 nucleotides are TGTGCCATCACTGATCGGGACAGGGGAAACCAGCCCCAGCATTTT.